This passage covers 20 T cell receptor beta chains from one sample sequenced in a study of T cell clonality in common variable immunodeficiency. Which antigens these TCRs recognize remains unknown. Sequencing was performed with immunoSEQ multiplex PCR; in TCRdb, only in-frame clones are kept and a portion is missing. The sample shows fewer than 25,000 clones, none of them appearing just once. General observations from the study: Common variable immunodeficiency TCR beta sequences reportedly had fewer deletions and N-nucleotide insertions.

The sample was peripheral blood mononuclear cells. The origin of the receptors is a human donor with common variable immunodeficiency.

Of note for this clone: The CDR3 end lies 3 residues beyond the end of the read and is filled in from the germline J gene. The V and J genes are TRBV7-9 and TRBJ1-6; 8 bases are a match to TRBD1. Germline lookup yields CDR1 SEHNR and CDR2 FQNEAQ (reference sequence). The V segment lost 5 bases and the J segment 6 bases; nucleotides outside the gene matches: 6. The CDR3 runs 15 residues. CDR3 DNA (partial): TGTGCCAGCAGCCCCGGACAGGGTAGTAATTCACCC. It codes for CASSPGQGSNSP. The entire CDR3 protein is CASSPGQGSNSPLHF.

Ten or more counts support this clone. The read finishes 3 residues shy of the CDR3 end, and the germline J gene is used to complete it. The V gene is TRBV9, the J gene TRBJ2-3, with D perhaps matching TRBD2 (5 bases). The CDR3 runs to 13 residues. CDR1 and CDR2 (germline): SGDLS, YYNGEE. Trimming removed 0 bases from V and 5 bases from J, with 7 bases in between. The CDR3 sequence: CASSVGRGDTQYF. The part of the CDR3 DNA that was read is TGTGCCAGCAGCGTAGGCCGGGGAGATACG.

This clone was seen at least ten times. With the read ending 3 residues before the CDR3 end, the germline J gene is used to fill in that end. This chain links TRBV5-1 with TRBJ2-4, with 9 bases fitting TRBD1. CDR3 length: 15 amino acids. Germline V gene lookup returns CDR1 SGHRS and CDR2 YFSETQ. Trimming took 4 bases from V and 5 from J; bases not matched to a gene: 7. The CDR3 bases that were read are TGCGCCAGCAGCCCGAGACAGGGGGTGGAAAACATT. Protein: CASSPRQGVENI. The whole CDR3 protein reads CASSPRQGVENIQYF. Supplemented by reference TRBV5-1 and TRBJ2-4, the full variable domain reads KAGVTQTPRYLIKTRGQQVTLSCSPISGHRSVSWYQQTPGQGLQFLFEYFSETQRNKGNFPGRFSGRQFSNSRSEMNVSTLELGDSALYLCASSPRQGVENIQYFGAGTRLSVL.

A note on this clone: The missing CDR3 end, 3 residues past where the read stops, is filled in from the germline J gene. The rearrangement joins TRBV30 to TRBJ1-2; 8 bases are a match to TRBD1. The CDR3 runs to 14 residues. After removal of 4 bases from V and 0 bases from J, the junction contained 4 bases not matched to a gene. Germline V gene data show CDR1 as GTSNPN and CDR2 as SVGIG (reference sequence). CDR3 sequence: CAWKLDRANYGYTF. The part of the CDR3 DNA that was read is TGTGCCTGGAAATTGGACAGGGCTAACTATGGC.

This CDR3 reads CASSPRLGGGTDTQYF. The part of the CDR3 DNA that was read is TGTGCCAGCTCACCACGCCTGGGGGGTGGCACAGATACG. The V call is TRBV18, the J call TRBJ2-3; D is possibly TRBD2 (6 bases). The CDR3 end falls 3 residues outside the read, so it is completed with the germline J gene. The CDR3 extends over 16 amino acids. Trimming cost V 1 base and J 1 base, with 12 bases left between them. The germline V gene encodes CDR1 KGHSH and CDR2 LQKENI.

Comment on this clone: With the read ending 3 residues before the CDR3 end, the germline J gene is used to fill in that end. This rearrangement joins TRBV20-1 to TRBJ2-7, with 7 bases aligning to TRBD1. CDR3 length: 14 amino acids. From germline, CDR1 is DFQATT and CDR2 SNEGSKA (reference sequence). V dropped 0 bases and J dropped 3; count of bases not matched to a gene: 5. CDR3 DNA, as far as it was read: TGCAGTGCTAGAGATTCGGCAGGGGGCTACGAG. This encodes CSARDSAGGYE. The full CDR3 protein reads CSARDSAGGYEQYF.

Worth noting for this clone: The CDR3 end falls 3 residues outside the read, so it is completed with the germline J gene. V is TRBV19 and J is TRBJ2-2; a weak D match, TRBD2 (5 bases). The CDR3 spans 19 residues. The ends were cut back, 0 bases at V and 0 bases at J, with 17 bases in the middle. Germline V gene data show CDR1 as LNHDA and CDR2 as SQIVND (reference sequence). The covered CDR3 bases are TGTGCCAGTAGTATAGATTGGCATGGTGGCGGGTCGAACACCGGGGAG. Translation: CASSIDWHGGGSNTGE. In full, the CDR3 is CASSIDWHGGGSNTGELFF. Combining the CDR3 with reference TRBV19 and TRBJ2-2 gives the whole variable domain DGGITQSPKYLFRKEGQNVTLSCEQNLNHDAMYWYRQDPGQGLRLIYYSQIVNDFQKGDIAEGYSVSREKKESFPLTVTSAQKNPTAFYLCASSIDWHGGGSNTGELFFGEGSRLTVL.

This clone was recorded a few times. CDR3: CASSITSSGTMWDSPLHF. Partial CDR3 DNA: TGTGCCAGTAGTATAACCTCATCCGGGACAATGTGGGATTCACCC. The V call is TRBV19, the J call TRBJ1-6; TRBD1 is a possible D gene (6 bases). The CDR3 extends 3 residues past the end of the read, so its final part is completed from the germline J gene. Trimming removed 2 bases from V and 8 bases from J, with 22 bases in between. The CDR3 consists of 18 residues. Germline V gene sequence: CDR1 LNHDA, CDR2 SQIVND (reference sequence).

This clone was counted many times. The missing CDR3 end, 3 residues past where the read stops, is filled in from the germline J gene. This sequence joins TRBV7-8 and TRBJ1-1; TRBD1 matches at 8 bases. With 5 bases clipped from V and 1 base from J, the junction kept 6 bases outside the gene matches. Germline values: CDR1 SGHVS, CDR2 FQNEAQ. The CDR3 contains 15 residues. Partial CDR3 DNA: TGTGCCAGCAGCCCTCCCGGGACAGGGAACACTGAA. As protein: CASSPPGTGNTE. The whole CDR3 reads CASSPPGTGNTEAFF.

The sequenced part of the CDR3 DNA is TGCGCCAGCAGCTTGGGAGTTCAGAACTACGAG. This gives the protein CASSLGVQNYE. The whole CDR3 is CASSLGVQNYEQYF. The chain joins TRBV5-1 to TRBJ2-7; D is unclear. The missing CDR3 end, 3 residues past where the read stops, is filled in from the germline J gene. The CDR3 extends over 14 amino acids. Trimming took off 0 bases at V and 3 bases at J, with 10 bases between the two ends. The germline V gene encodes CDR1 SGHRS and CDR2 YFSETQ.

Points on this clone: The CDR3 goes on 3 residues after the read ends, and that part is filled in from the germline J gene. The rearrangement joins TRBV7-6 to TRBJ1-6; tentatively, D is TRBD1 (6 bases). This CDR3 has 15 residues. From germline, CDR1 is SGHVS and CDR2 FNYEAQ. The V end lost 3 bases, the J end lost 9 bases, and 15 bases lay between the germline ends. The CDR3 bases that were read are TGTGCCAGCAGCTTTGAACAGGGACTAATTTCACCC. Its translation is CASSFEQGLISP. The complete CDR3 sequence is CASSFEQGLISPLHF.

Many counts were recorded for this clone. Sequencing ends 3 residues short of the CDR3 end; the germline J gene provides the rest. The V and J genes are TRBV20-1 and TRBJ1-1, with D possibly being TRBD1 (6 bases). Germline CDR1 is DFQATT and CDR2 is SNEGSKA (reference sequence). There are 10 residues in the CDR3. The CDR3 protein is CSAIDREAFF. Partial CDR3 DNA: TGCAGTGCTATTGACAGGGAA.

This clone has only a few counts. The read gets to within 3 residues of the CDR3 end, and the germline J gene fills in the rest. The V and J genes are TRBV6-2 or TRBV6-3 and TRBJ1-5; D gene uncertain. V was clipped by 2 bases and J by 0 bases, with 5 bases between them. The CDR3 sequence is 14 residues long. Germline loops: CDR1 MNHEY, CDR2 SVGEGT. CDR3 in amino acids: CASSYLPSNQPQHF. CDR3 DNA (partial): TGTGCCAGCAGTTACCTTCCTAGCAATCAGCCC.

There are a few counts of this clone. Coverage ceases 3 residues before the CDR3 finishes, and the germline J gene fills in the end. The chain couples TRBV2 to TRBJ1-2, with D possibly matching TRBD1 (5 bases). CDR1 and CDR2 from the germline V gene are SNHLY and FYNNEI. The CDR3 has 16 amino acids. The ends were cut back, 2 bases at V and 4 bases at J, with 17 bases in the middle. CDR3 DNA (partial): TGTGCCAGCAGTGAATTAGTGGGGACTCGAGGCTATGGC. Its translation: CASSELVGTRGYG. The full CDR3 protein reads CASSELVGTRGYGYTF.

This clone has only a few counts. The CDR3 spells CASRTGAYEQYF. The part of the CDR3 DNA that was read is TGTGCCAGCAGGACAGGGGCCTACGAG. This rearrangement joins TRBV7-6 to TRBJ2-7; 8 bases align to TRBD1. From the germline J gene comes the end of the CDR3, since the read stops 3 residues before it. Germline V gene lookup returns CDR1 SGHVS and CDR2 FNYEAQ. CDR3 size: 12 residues. Losses at the gene ends were 6 bases for V and 2 bases for J; bases not matched to a gene: 0.

This clone is medium-sized (0.01 to 0.1%). The CDR3 loop reads CATSRDRVGSETQYF. The part of the CDR3 DNA that was read is TGTGCCACCAGCAGGGACAGGGTAGGCTCAGAGACC. The chain combines TRBV15 with TRBJ2-5; 8 bases fit TRBD1. The CDR3 end lies 3 residues beyond the end of the read and is filled in from the germline J gene. The CDR3 loop spans 15 amino acids. Germline CDR1 reads LNHNV; CDR2 reads YYDKDF (reference sequence). Trimming removed 3 bases from V and 4 bases from J; junction bases left unmatched: 7.

This clone has at least ten counts. The read finishes 3 residues shy of the CDR3 end, and the germline J gene is used to complete it. V usage is TRBV18 and J usage is TRBJ2-3; TRBD2 matches 8 bases. V gave up 1 base and J gave up 0 bases; unmatched junction bases: 3. This CDR3 contains 16 residues. Germline assignment: CDR1 KGHSH and CDR2 LQKENI. CDR3 bases read: TGTGCCAGCTCACCACAACTAGCGGACAGCACAGATACG. This sequence encodes CASSPQLADSTDT. The whole CDR3 is CASSPQLADSTDTQYF.

This clone was picked up many times. The read ends 3 residues shy of where the CDR3 ends; the end is completed using the germline J gene. V gene TRBV6-2 or TRBV6-3 combines with J gene TRBJ1-2, with D uncertain. The CDR3 has 14 residues. Trimming shortened V by 4 bases and J by 7 bases, and 16 bases separated the two germline ends. Germline-derived CDR1 and CDR2 are MNHEY and SVGEGT. The CDR3 region is CASSFLVKGPGYTF. Incomplete CDR3 DNA: TGTGCCAGCAGTTTTTTGGTCAAGGGTCCTGGC.

This clone has a handful of counts. The read comes to an end 3 residues before the CDR3 does, leaving the germline J gene to fill in the end. V is TRBV7-9 and J is TRBJ1-2; D is undetermined. This CDR3 region has 14 residues. Per the germline V gene, CDR1 is SEHNR and CDR2 is FQNEAQ (reference sequence). Trimming stripped 3 bases from V and 0 bases from J, with 8 bases between. The CDR3 loop is CASSLSGSNYGYTF. The part of the CDR3 DNA that was read is TGTGCCAGCAGCTTGAGCGGGTCTAACTATGGC.

Turning to this clone: The CDR3 goes on 3 residues after the read ends, and that part is filled in from the germline J gene. The chain links TRBV2 to TRBJ2-3; D is undetermined. CDR3 length: 15 residues. Trimming pared 3 bases from V and 2 bases from J, leaving 12 bases between. The germline gives CDR1 SNHLY, CDR2 FYNNEI. CDR3 DNA, as far as it was read: TGTGCCAGCAGTGACTCTGGCTCTTACACAGATACG. Its protein product is CASSDSGSYTDT. The full-length CDR3 reads as CASSDSGSYTDTQYF.